Presented here are 32 T cell receptor beta chains from one specimen sequenced in a study of blood T cell repertoires in COVID-19. Profiled with immunoSEQ multiplex PCR; TCRdb holds only in-frame clones, not every one. The sample shows some 300,000 clones, 85% to 95% of them seen only once. The sequenced sample consisted of PBMCs or T cells enriched from blood (not recorded which). These receptor sequences come from a woman aged 25-40 years who had been exposed to COVID-19.

The chain carries TRBV12-5 and TRBJ2-5; a possible D gene is TRBD2 (6 bases). V was pared by 5 bases and J by 1 base, with 8 bases between. The CDR3 has 13 amino acids. CDR1 and CDR2 (germline): LGHNT, FRNRAP. The CDR3 bases are TGTGCTAGTGGTGCCGGGAGCCAAGAGACCCAGTACTTC. Protein: CASGAGSQETQYF.

V and J are TRBV7-6 and TRBJ2-6, with a weak D call TRBD1 (6 bases). Germline V gives CDR1 SGHVS, CDR2 FNYEAQ. The CDR3 runs to 16 residues. Trimming shortened V by 1 base and J by 4 bases, and 11 bases separated the two germline ends. The DNA of the CDR3 is TGTGCCAGCAGCTTAGAGGCGCAGGGGGGGGCCAACGTCCTGACTTTC. The encoded protein is CASSLEAQGGANVLTF.

The J gene is TRBJ2-4, the V gene TRBV6-6, with D tentatively TRBD1 (6 bases). V shed 5 bases and J shed 0 bases, with 11 bases lying between them. This CDR3 region has 15 residues. Germline V gene data show CDR1 as MNHNY and CDR2 as SVGAGI (reference sequence). The CDR3 spells CASSRAGVAKNIQYF. CDR3 in DNA: TGTGCCAGCAGTCGCGCAGGGGTAGCCAAAAACATTCAGTACTTC.

This clone was detected once. This rearrangement joins TRBV6-5 to TRBJ1-6, with 9 bases identical to TRBD1. J lost 3 bases, V lost 4 bases, and 4 bases had no gene match. CDR3 size: 16 residues. Germline V lookup: CDR1 MNHEY, CDR2 SVGAGI. The CDR3 is CASSFDRGGYNSPLHF. In DNA form, the CDR3 reads TGTGCCAGCAGTTTCGACAGGGGGGGCTATAATTCACCCCTCCACTTT.

The chain joins TRBV18 to TRBJ2-5; tentatively, D is TRBD1 (6 bases). The length of the CDR3 is 16 residues. CDR1 KGHSH and CDR2 LQKENI come from the germline V gene. V was cut by 3 bases and J by 4 bases, with 18 bases left in between. The CDR3 region has the DNA TGTGCCAGCTCACCCTCAAACCGGGACATACGAGAGACCCAGTACTTC. This encodes CASSPSNRDIRETQYF.

This chain connects TRBV7-2 to TRBJ2-1; TRBD2 agrees at 10 bases. V shed 3 bases, J shed 12 bases, and the junction held 8 bases outside the gene matches. Germline lookup yields CDR1 SGHTA and CDR2 FQGNSA. The CDR3 consists of 14 residues. CDR3 sequence (DNA): TGTGCCAGCAGCTTGGGGACTTTAGCGGGGGGGCAGTTCTTC. This translates into CASSLGTLAGGQFF.

V is TRBV25-1 and J is TRBJ1-5; the match to TRBD1 covers 7 bases. The CDR3 is 13 residues long. Germline CDR1 is MGHDK and CDR2 is SYGVNS. Trimming at V came to 6 bases and at J to 7 bases, leaving 6 bases not matched to a gene. In nucleotides, the CDR3 is TGTGCCAGCAGGGAGGGGGCAGGGCAGCCCCAGCATTTT. This translates into CASREGAGQPQHF.

The rearrangement uses TRBV7-3 and TRBJ1-1; TRBD1 aligns across 7 bases. The CDR3 extends over 15 amino acids. J lost 0 bases, V lost 8 bases, and 9 bases had no gene match. CDR1 and CDR2 from the germline V gene are SGHTA and FQGTGA. The CDR3: CASGSPQGLNTEAFF. The CDR3, as DNA: TGTGCCAGCGGGTCCCCACAGGGGTTGAACACTGAAGCTTTCTTT.

This sequence joins TRBV19 and TRBJ1-2; D is possibly TRBD1 (5 bases). The CDR3 is 12 residues long. With 3 bases removed from V and 7 bases from J, the gap between germline ends came to 9 bases. Germline CDR1 and CDR2: LNHDA and SQIVND (reference sequence). The CDR3 DNA reads as TGTGCCAGTAGTATGGTGGGGGGTGGCTACACCTTC. Translation gives CASSMVGGGYTF.

The chain has TRBV5-4 and TRBJ2-2; 8 positions match TRBD2. V was pared by 4 bases and J by 6 bases, with 8 bases of the junction left unmatched. Germline V CDR1 and CDR2: SGHNT, YYREEE (reference sequence). The CDR3 has 15 amino acids. The CDR3 sequence: CASSQRGRTAGELFF. The CDR3 DNA sequence: TGTGCCAGCAGCCAGCGGGGGCGGACGGCCGGGGAGCTGTTTTTT.

J is TRBJ1-2 and V is TRBV9; 7 nucleotides agree with TRBD1. Per germline, CDR1 SGDLS and CDR2 YYNGEE. The CDR3 extends over 13 amino acids. Trimming took 4 bases from V and 8 from J; bases not matched to a gene: 8. The CDR3 spells CASSKTGFEGYTF. CDR3 sequence (DNA): TGTGCCAGCAGCAAGACAGGGTTCGAGGGCTACACCTTC.

As to this clone: Other DNA sequences from this sample encode an identical CDR3 as well. This sequence joins TRBV7-9 and TRBJ1-1, with 7 bases lining up with TRBD1. This CDR3 contains 15 residues. Per the germline V gene, CDR1 is SEHNR and CDR2 is FQNEAQ (reference sequence). V shed 5 bases, J shed 0 bases, and the junction held 6 bases outside the gene matches. CDR3 nucleotides: TGTGCCAGCAGCCCACGGACAGGACTGAACACTGAAGCTTTCTTT. Its protein is CASSPRTGLNTEAFF. The variable domain in full, with the rest retrieved from reference TRBV7-9 and TRBJ1-1, is DTGVSQNPRHKITKRGQNVTFRCDPISEHNRLYWYRQTLGQGPEFLTYFQNEAQLEKSRLLSDRFSAERPKGSFSTLEIQRTEQGDSAMYLCASSPRTGLNTEAFFGQGTRLTVV.

The V call is TRBV7-2, the J call TRBJ1-3; D is unclear. The CDR3 is made up of 15 amino acids. Germline lookup yields CDR1 SGHTA and CDR2 FQGNSA. With 6 bases removed from V and 0 bases from J, the gap between germline ends came to 12 bases. The CDR3 is CASSTDGDSGNTIYF. The CDR3 DNA reads as TGTGCCAGCAGTACCGACGGAGACTCTGGAAACACCATATATTTT.

V is TRBV2 and J is TRBJ1-6, with 7 bases lining up with TRBD1. Per the germline V gene, CDR1 is SNHLY and CDR2 is FYNNEI. J gave up 3 bases and V 6 bases, and 8 bases lay outside the gene matches. The CDR3 runs 16 residues. The CDR3 spells CASSQLPGGYNSPLHF. CDR3 DNA: TGTGCCAGCAGCCAATTACCAGGGGGCTATAATTCACCCCTCCACTTT.

The V and J genes are TRBV6-5 and TRBJ2-3; a weak D match, TRBD2 (7 bases). The CDR3 consists of 15 residues. V was cut by 6 bases and J by 7 bases, with 20 bases left in between. From germline, CDR1 is MNHEY and CDR2 SVGAGI. In DNA form, the CDR3 reads TGTGCCAGCAGGCCCGAGGGGGGGCGCTTGTATACGCAGTATTTT. Its protein is CASRPEGGRLYTQYF.

The chain employs TRBV30 and TRBJ1-1; TRBD1 might be the D (6 bases). The CDR3 is 12 residues long. Trimming removed 8 bases from V and 5 bases from J, with 15 bases in between. Germline CDR1 is GTSNPN and CDR2 is SVGIG (reference sequence). CDR3 sequence: CARGNRETEAFF. The CDR3, as DNA: TGTGCCCGGGGAAACAGGGAAACTGAAGCTTTCTTT.

This chain links TRBV20-1 with TRBJ2-3; 8 bases are a match to TRBD2. Germline V gene sequence: CDR1 DFQATT, CDR2 SNEGSKA (reference sequence). The CDR3 is made up of 16 amino acids. Trimming cost V 3 bases and J 0 bases; bases outside gene matches: 8. CDR3 coding DNA: TGCAGTGCTAGTTGGGGTAGCGGGGAGAGCACAGATACGCAGTATTTT. Amino acid sequence: CSASWGSGESTDTQYF.

The rearrangement joins TRBV10-3 to TRBJ2-5, with a possible D match to TRBD2 (5 bases). This CDR3 has 15 residues. V was pared by 11 bases and J by 1 base, with 20 bases between. Germline V gene sequence: CDR1 ENHRY, CDR2 SYGVKD. The CDR3 here is CAARGQNLLQETQYF. The DNA of the CDR3 is TGTGCCGCCCGGGGTCAGAATTTACTCCAAGAGACCCAGTACTTC.

The chain recombines TRBV27 with TRBJ2-3; 8 nucleotides line up with TRBD1. This CDR3 has 14 residues. Germline V gene lookup returns CDR1 MNHEY and CDR2 SMNVEV (reference sequence). Trimming removed 5 bases from V and 5 bases from J; junction bases left unmatched: 6. The CDR3 region has the DNA TGTGCCAGCAGTCACCGGGACAGGTTAGATACGCAGTATTTT. Amino acid sequence: CASSHRDRLDTQYF.

The V gene is TRBV7-2, the J gene TRBJ1-1; 12 positions agree with TRBD1. The CDR3 has 18 residues. Germline V gene data show CDR1 as SGHTA and CDR2 as FQGNSA. Trimming cost V 2 bases and J 5 bases; bases outside gene matches: 12. The CDR3 is CASSLSGTGGRGVTEAFF. CDR3 sequence (DNA): TGTGCCAGCAGCTTATCAGGGACAGGGGGCCGTGGGGTGACTGAAGCTTTCTTT.

V gene TRBV29-1 combines with J gene TRBJ1-2; no reliable D call. V was trimmed by 0 bases and J by 5 bases, leaving 13 bases between them. CDR3 length: 14 amino acids. Germline loops: CDR1 SQVTM, CDR2 ANQGSEA. The CDR3 protein is CSVEDRGQPYGYTF. For the CDR3, the DNA is TGCAGCGTTGAAGATCGAGGGCAGCCTTATGGCTACACCTTC.

The rearrangement uses TRBV5-5 and TRBJ1-5; D not resolved. Germline V CDR1 and CDR2: SGHKS, YYEKEE (reference sequence). The CDR3 length is 14 residues. V was pared by 3 bases and J by 2 bases, with 9 bases between. The DNA of the CDR3 is TGTGCCAGCAGCTCTAGTATTGGCAATCAGCCCCAGCATTTT. Translation: CASSSSIGNQPQHF.

This clone showed up just once. The V call is TRBV2, the J call TRBJ1-4; D remains ambiguous. The CDR3 totals 16 residues. Trimming took 2 bases from V and 3 from J, leaving 13 bases between them. Germline loops: CDR1 SNHLY, CDR2 FYNNEI. The chain's CDR3 is CASSELRVWANEKLFF. Here the CDR3 DNA reads TGTGCCAGCAGTGAATTGAGGGTTTGGGCTAATGAAAAACTGTTTTTT.

V usage is TRBV2 and J usage is TRBJ2-3; 7 bases are a match to TRBD1. There are 14 residues in the CDR3. The ends lost 6 bases at V and 2 bases at J; junction bases unmatched: 5. The germline CDR1 and CDR2 sequences are SNHLY and FYNNEI. The CDR3 loop is CASSQQGNTDTQYF. The CDR3 DNA is TGTGCCAGCAGCCAACAGGGGAACACAGATACGCAGTATTTT. Based on the CDR3 plus reference TRBV2 and TRBJ2-3, the full variable domain is EPEVTQTPSHQVTQMGQEVILRCVPISNHLYFYWYRQILGQKVEFLVSFYNNEISEKSEIFDDQFSVERPDGSNFTLKIRSTKLEDSAMYFCASSQQGNTDTQYFGPGTRLTVL.

The genes are TRBV4-2 and TRBJ1-5; D gene unclear. Germline V gives CDR1 LGHNA, CDR2 YNFKEQ. Trimming took 1 base from V and 0 from J, leaving 7 bases between them. CDR3 length: 15 residues. Here the CDR3 DNA reads TGTGCCAGCAGCCAAGGGCTGAATAGCAATCAGCCCCAGCATTTT. Protein product: CASSQGLNSNQPQHF.

The chain carries TRBV27 and TRBJ2-1; 8 nucleotides line up with TRBD2. The germline V gene encodes CDR1 MNHEY and CDR2 SMNVEV (reference sequence). V trimming: 3 bases; J trimming: 4 bases; junction bases outside the gene matches: 8. The CDR3 loop spans 16 amino acids. CDR3 sequence reads: CASSFPSGGPYNEQFF. The CDR3 bases are TGTGCCAGCAGTTTCCCGAGCGGGGGACCATACAATGAGCAGTTCTTC.

This sequence joins TRBV12-3 or TRBV12-4 and TRBJ1-2; a weak D match, TRBD1 (6 bases). The CDR3 spans 13 residues. The V end was cut by 2 bases, the J end by 10 bases, with 14 bases between. CDR3 region: CASSLQDRMFYTF. Written as DNA, the CDR3 is TGTGCCAGCAGTTTACAAGACAGGATGTTCTACACCTTC.

The chain is built from TRBV25-1 and TRBJ1-1; TRBD1 agrees at 8 bases. The V gene end was trimmed by 6 bases and the J gene end by 6 bases; junction bases not matched to a gene: 6. CDR1 is MGHDK and CDR2 is SYGVNS in the germline V gene. The CDR3 is 13 amino acids. CDR3 nucleotides: TGTGCCAGCAGCCGGACAGGGCAGGCTGAAGCTTTCTTT. Translation gives CASSRTGQAEAFF. The variable domain in full, completed from reference TRBV25-1 and TRBJ1-1, reads EADIYQTPRYLVIGTGKKITLECSQTMGHDKMYWYQQDPGMELHLIHYSYGVNSTEKGDLSSESTVSRIRTEHFPLTLESARPSHTSQYLCASSRTGQAEAFFGQGTRLTVV.

The chain has TRBV30 and TRBJ1-2; TRBD1 matches at 10 bases. J gave up 4 bases and V 4 bases, and 15 bases lay outside the gene matches. The CDR3 extends over 17 amino acids. Germline V lookup: CDR1 GTSNPN, CDR2 SVGIG (reference sequence). The CDR3 here is CAWNPFGDRGAGYGYTF. The CDR3 region has the DNA TGTGCCTGGAACCCATTTGGGGACAGGGGCGCGGGCTATGGCTACACCTTC.

V and J are TRBV18 and TRBJ1-2; TRBD1 matches at 9 bases. CDR3 size: 16 residues. Germline V gives CDR1 KGHSH, CDR2 LQKENI. The V gene end was trimmed by 1 base and the J gene end by 6 bases; junction bases not matched to a gene: 9. The CDR3 DNA follows: TGTGCCAGCTCACCACTAACCGGGACAGGGCCGCATGGCTACACCTTC. Encoded protein: CASSPLTGTGPHGYTF.

Only a few counts were recorded for this clone. The J gene is TRBJ1-4, the V gene TRBV7-8, with D tentatively TRBD1 (5 bases). This CDR3 comprises 17 residues. Trimming took off 4 bases at V and 4 bases at J, with 19 bases between the two ends. The germline V gene encodes CDR1 SGHVS and CDR2 FQNEAQ. This chain's CDR3 is CASSSRRWGVGNEKLFF. CDR3 nucleotides: TGTGCCAGCAGCTCCCGTCGGTGGGGGGTTGGTAATGAAAAACTGTTTTTT. Filled out from reference TRBV7-8 and TRBJ1-4, the complete variable domain reads GAGVSQSPRYKVAKRGQDVALRCDPISGHVSLFWYQQALGQGPEFLTYFQNEAQLDKSGLPSDRFFAERPEGSVSTLKIQRTQQEDSAVYLCASSSRRWGVGNEKLFFGSGTQLSVL.

This chain uses TRBV2 with TRBJ1-6; D is undetermined. V was cut by 10 bases and J by 0 bases, with 13 bases left in between. This CDR3 region has 15 residues. Germline CDR1 and CDR2: SNHLY and FYNNEI. CDR3 in amino acids: CATKTSHSYNSPLHF. CDR3 DNA: TGTGCCACCAAAACAAGTCACTCCTATAATTCACCCCTCCACTTT.